This T cell receptor beta chain was sequenced during a study of blood T cell repertoires in COVID-19. Study in general: Acute-phase and convalescent COVID-19 samples originated in the United States, Italy and Spain. T cells, B-cell-depleted T cells, or PBMCs provided the cDNA or gDNA that served as material.

The Seattle patients, enrolled during active infection, were followed longitudinally. As originally analysed: Quantification of nucleated cells was approximated via reference gene primer amplification. TCRdb's copy holds only in-frame clones and misses some; the assay was immunoSEQ multiplex PCR. D and trimming were read from the DNA, whereas the V and J calls and clone size are those reported in that table. The sample contains some 300,000 clones, about 90% of which appear only once. The sequenced sample consisted of peripheral blood. The origin of this receptor is a woman in her 50s with COVID-19, enrolled during active disease.

DNA of the CDR3: TGTGCCAGCAGCTTCGGGACAGGGACCCGCAATCAGCCCCAGCATTTT. Translated: CASSFGTGTRNQPQHF. This chain joins TRBV5-6 and TRBJ1-5; TRBD1 matches at 9 bases. CDR1 SGHDT and CDR2 YYEEEE come from the germline V gene. The CDR3 consists of 16 residues. The J segment lost 2 bases and the V segment lost 2 bases, leaving 5 bases of the junction unmatched.